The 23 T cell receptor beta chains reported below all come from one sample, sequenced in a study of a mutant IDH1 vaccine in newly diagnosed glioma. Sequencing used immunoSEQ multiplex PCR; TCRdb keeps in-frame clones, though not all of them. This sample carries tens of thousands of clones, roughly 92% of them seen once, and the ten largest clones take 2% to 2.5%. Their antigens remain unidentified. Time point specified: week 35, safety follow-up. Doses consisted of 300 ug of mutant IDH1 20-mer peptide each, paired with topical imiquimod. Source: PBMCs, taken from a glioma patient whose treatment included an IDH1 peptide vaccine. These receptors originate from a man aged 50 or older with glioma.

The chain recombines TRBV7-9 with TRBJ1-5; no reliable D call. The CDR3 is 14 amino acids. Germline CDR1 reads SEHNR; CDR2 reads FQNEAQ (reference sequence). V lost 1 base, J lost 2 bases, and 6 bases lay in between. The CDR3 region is CASSLDRGNQPQHF. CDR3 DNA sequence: TGTGCCAGCAGCTTAGATCGGGGCAATCAGCCCCAGCATTTT.

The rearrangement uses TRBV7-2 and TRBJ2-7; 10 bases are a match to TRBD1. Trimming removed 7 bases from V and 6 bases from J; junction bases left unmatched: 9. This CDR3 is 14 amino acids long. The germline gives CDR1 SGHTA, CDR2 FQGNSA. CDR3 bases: TGTGCCAGCACGACCGGGACAGGGGTGGCCGAGCAGTACTTC. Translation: CASTTGTGVAEQYF.

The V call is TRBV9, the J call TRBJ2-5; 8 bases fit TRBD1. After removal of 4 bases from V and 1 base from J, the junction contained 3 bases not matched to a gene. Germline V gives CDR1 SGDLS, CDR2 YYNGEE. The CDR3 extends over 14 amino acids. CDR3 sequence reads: CASSSGQGQETQYF. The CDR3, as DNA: TGTGCCAGCAGCTCCGGACAGGGCCAAGAGACCCAGTACTTC.

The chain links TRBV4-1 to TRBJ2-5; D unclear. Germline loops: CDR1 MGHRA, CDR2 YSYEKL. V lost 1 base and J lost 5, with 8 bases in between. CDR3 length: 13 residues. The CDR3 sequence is CASSQVFGETQYF. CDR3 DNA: TGCGCCAGCAGCCAAGTATTCGGCGAGACCCAGTACTTC.

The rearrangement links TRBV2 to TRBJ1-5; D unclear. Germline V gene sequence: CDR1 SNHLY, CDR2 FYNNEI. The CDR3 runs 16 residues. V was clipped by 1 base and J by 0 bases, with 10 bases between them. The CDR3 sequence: CASSEGRRYSNQPQHF. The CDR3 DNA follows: TGTGCCAGCAGTGAAGGTCGAAGATATAGCAATCAGCCCCAGCATTTT. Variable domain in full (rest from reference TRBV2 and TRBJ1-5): EPEVTQTPSHQVTQMGQEVILRCVPISNHLYFYWYRQILGQKVEFLVSFYNNEISEKSEIFDDQFSVERPDGSNFTLKIRSTKLEDSAMYFCASSEGRRYSNQPQHFGDGTRLSIL.

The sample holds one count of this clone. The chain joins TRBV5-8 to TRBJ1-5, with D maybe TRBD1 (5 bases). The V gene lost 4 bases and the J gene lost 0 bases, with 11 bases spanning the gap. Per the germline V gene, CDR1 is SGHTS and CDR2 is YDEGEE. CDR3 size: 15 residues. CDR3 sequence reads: CASSPGHISNQPQHF. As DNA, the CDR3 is TGTGCCAGCAGCCCAGGACATATTAGCAATCAGCCCCAGCATTTT.

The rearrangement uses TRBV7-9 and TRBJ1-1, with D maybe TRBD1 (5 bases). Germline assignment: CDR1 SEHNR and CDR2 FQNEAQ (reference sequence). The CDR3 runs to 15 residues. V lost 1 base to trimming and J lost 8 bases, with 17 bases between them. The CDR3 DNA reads TGTGCCAGCAGCTTAGACCTCCGGGACGCTGAAGAAGCTTTCTTT. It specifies CASSLDLRDAEEAFF.

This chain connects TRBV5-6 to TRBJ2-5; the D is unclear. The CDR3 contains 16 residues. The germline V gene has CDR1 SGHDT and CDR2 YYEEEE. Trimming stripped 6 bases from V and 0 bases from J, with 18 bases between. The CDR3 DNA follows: TGTGCCAGCACCTCGCCCTCACCCCGGTACCAAGAGACCCAGTACTTC. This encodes CASTSPSPRYQETQYF.

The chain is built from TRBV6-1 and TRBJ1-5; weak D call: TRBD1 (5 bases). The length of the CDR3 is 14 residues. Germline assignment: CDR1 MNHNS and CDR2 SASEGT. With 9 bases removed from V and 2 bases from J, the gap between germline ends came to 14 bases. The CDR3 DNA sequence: TGTGCCAGTAAGGGGAGGCAGGGCAATCAGCCCCAGCATTTT. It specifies CASKGRQGNQPQHF.

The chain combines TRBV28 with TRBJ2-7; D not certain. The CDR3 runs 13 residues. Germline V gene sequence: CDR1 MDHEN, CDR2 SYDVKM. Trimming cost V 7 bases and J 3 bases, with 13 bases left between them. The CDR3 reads CASTNGLHYEQYF. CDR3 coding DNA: TGTGCCAGCACCAACGGGCTACACTACGAGCAGTACTTC.

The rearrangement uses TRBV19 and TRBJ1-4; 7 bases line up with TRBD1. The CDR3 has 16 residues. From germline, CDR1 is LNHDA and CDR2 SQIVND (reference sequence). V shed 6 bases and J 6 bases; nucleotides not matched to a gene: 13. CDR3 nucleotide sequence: TGTGCCAGTAGCCTGGGGGACAGTGAAGCCTATGAAAAACTGTTTTTT. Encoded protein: CASSLGDSEAYEKLFF. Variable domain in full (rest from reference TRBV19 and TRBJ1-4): DGGITQSPKYLFRKEGQNVTLSCEQNLNHDAMYWYRQDPGQGLRLIYYSQIVNDFQKGDIAEGYSVSREKKESFPLTVTSAQKNPTAFYLCASSLGDSEAYEKLFFGSGTQLSVL.

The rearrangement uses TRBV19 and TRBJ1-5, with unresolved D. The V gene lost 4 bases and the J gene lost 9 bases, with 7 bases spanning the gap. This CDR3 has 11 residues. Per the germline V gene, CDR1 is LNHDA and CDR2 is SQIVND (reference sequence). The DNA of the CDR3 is TGTGCCAGTAGTACATACGGGCCCCAGCATTTT. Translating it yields CASSTYGPQHF.

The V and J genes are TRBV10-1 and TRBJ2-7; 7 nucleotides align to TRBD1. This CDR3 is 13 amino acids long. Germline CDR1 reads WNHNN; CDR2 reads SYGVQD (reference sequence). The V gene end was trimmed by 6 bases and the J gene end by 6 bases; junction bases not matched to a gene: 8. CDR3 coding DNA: TGCGCCAGCAGAGCTAGGACAGGCGGCGAGCAGTACTTC. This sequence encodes CASRARTGGEQYF.

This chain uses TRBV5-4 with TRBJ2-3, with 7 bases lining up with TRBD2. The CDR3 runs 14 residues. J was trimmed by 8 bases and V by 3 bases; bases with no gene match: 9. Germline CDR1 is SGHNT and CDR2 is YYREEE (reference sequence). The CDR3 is CASSSEYPGGTQYF. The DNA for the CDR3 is TGTGCCAGCAGCTCTGAATACCCGGGAGGTACGCAGTATTTT.

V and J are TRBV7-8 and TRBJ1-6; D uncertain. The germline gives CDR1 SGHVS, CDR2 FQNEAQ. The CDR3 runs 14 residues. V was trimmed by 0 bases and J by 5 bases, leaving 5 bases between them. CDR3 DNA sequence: TGTGCCAGCAGCTTAGCGGGTCATAATTCACCCCTCCACTTT. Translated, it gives CASSLAGHNSPLHF.

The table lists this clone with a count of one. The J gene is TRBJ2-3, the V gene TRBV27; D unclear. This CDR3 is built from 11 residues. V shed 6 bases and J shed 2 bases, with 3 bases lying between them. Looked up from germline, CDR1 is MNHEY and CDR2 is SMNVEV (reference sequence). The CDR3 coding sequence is TGTGCCAGCAGATACACAGATACGCAGTATTTT. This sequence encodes CASRYTDTQYF.

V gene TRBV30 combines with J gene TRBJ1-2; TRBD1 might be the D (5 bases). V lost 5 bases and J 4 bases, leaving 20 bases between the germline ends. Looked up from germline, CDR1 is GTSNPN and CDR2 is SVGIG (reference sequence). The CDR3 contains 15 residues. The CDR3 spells CAWRVREGPGYGYTF. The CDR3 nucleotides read TGTGCCTGGCGGGTTAGGGAGGGGCCCGGCTATGGCTACACCTTC.

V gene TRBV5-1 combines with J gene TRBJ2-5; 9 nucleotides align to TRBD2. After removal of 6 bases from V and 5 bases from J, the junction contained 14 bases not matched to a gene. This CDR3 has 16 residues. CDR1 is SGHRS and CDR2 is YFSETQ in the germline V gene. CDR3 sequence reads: CASTAGGRVLPETQYF. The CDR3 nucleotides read TGCGCCAGCACAGCGGGGGGTCGAGTTCTGCCGGAGACCCAGTACTTC.

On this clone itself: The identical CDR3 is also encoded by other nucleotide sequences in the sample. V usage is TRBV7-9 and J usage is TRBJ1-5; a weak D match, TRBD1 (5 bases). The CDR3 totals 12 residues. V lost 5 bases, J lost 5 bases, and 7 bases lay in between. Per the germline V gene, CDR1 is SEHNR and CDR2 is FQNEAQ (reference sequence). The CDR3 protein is CASSDSYQPQHF. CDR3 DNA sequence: TGTGCCAGCAGCGACAGTTATCAGCCCCAGCATTTT.

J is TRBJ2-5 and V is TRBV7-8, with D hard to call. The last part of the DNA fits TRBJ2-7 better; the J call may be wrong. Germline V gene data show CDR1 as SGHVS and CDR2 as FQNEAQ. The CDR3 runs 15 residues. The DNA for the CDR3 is TGTGCCAGCAGCCGTGTTACAGACACCTCCTACGAGCAGTACTTC. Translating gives CASSRVTDTSYEQYF.

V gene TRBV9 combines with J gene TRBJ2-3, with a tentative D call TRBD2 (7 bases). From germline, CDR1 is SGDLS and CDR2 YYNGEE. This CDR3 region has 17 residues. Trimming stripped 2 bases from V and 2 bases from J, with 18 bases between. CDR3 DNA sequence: TGTGCCAGCAGCGTGATGGGGGGCGGGACTACCACAGATACGCAGTATTTT. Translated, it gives CASSVMGGGTTTDTQYF.

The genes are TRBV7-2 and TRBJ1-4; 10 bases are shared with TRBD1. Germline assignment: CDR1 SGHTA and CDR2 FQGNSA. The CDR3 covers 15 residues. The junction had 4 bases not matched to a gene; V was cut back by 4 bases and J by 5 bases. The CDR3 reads CASSSQTGGNEKLFF. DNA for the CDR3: TGTGCCAGCAGCTCACAGACAGGGGGCAATGAAAAACTGTTTTTT.

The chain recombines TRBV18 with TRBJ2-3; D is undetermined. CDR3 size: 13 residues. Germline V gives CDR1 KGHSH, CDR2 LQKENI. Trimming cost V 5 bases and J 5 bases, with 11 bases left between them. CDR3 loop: CASSRTVEDTQYF. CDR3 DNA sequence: TGTGCCAGCTCAAGGACCGTGGAAGATACGCAGTATTTT.